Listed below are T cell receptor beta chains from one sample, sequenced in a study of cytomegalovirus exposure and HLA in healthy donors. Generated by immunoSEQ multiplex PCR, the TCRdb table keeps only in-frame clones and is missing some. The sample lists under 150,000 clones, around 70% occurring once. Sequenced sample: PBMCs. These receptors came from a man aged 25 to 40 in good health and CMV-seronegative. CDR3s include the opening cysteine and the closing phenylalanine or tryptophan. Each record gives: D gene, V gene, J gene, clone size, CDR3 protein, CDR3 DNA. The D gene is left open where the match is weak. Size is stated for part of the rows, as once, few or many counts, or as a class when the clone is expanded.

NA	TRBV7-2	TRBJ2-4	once	CASSPPLAKNIQYF	TGTGCCAGCAGCCCCCCCCTAGCCAAAAACATTCAGTACTTC
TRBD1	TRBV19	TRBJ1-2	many	CATGQGYGYTF	TGTGCCACCGGACAGGGGTATGGCTACACCTTC
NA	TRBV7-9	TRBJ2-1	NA	CASSLDPRDSSNEQFF	TGTGCCAGCAGCTTAGATCCCCGGGACTCATCGAATGAGCAGTTCTTC
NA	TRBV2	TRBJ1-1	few	CASSEFGLLNTEAFF	TGTGCCAGCAGTGAATTTGGCTTATTGAACACTGAAGCTTTCTTT
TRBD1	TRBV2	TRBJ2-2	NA	CASRFKGAYTGELFF	TGTGCCAGCAGGTTTAAGGGGGCGTACACCGGGGAGCTGTTTTTT
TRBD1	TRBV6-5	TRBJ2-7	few	CASSYTGTDYEQYF	TGTGCCAGCAGTTACACTGGGACAGATTACGAGCAGTACTTC
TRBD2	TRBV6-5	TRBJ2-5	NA	CASSYGLAGGQETQYF	TGTGCCAGCAGTTATGGGCTAGCGGGAGGGCAAGAGACCCAGTACTTC
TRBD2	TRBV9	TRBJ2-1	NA	CASSEDSGRYLLNEQFF	TGTGCCAGCAGCGAAGATAGCGGGAGATATCTTTTGAATGAGCAGTTCTTC
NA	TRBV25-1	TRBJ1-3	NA	CASSDQKSLGNTIYF	TGTGCCAGCAGTGATCAGAAATCTCTTGGAAACACCATATATTTT
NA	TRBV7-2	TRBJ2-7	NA	CATLPEARSGEQYF	TGTGCCACCCTCCCTGAAGCTAGGTCGGGCGAGCAGTACTTC
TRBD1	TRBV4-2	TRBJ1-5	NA	CASSVSGTENQPQHF	TGTGCCAGCAGCGTATCCGGGACAGAAAATCAGCCCCAGCATTTT
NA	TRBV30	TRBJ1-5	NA	CAWRQYSNQPQHF	TGTGCCTGGAGACAGTATAGCAATCAGCCCCAGCATTTT
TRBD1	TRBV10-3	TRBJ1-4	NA	CAISESRRQGDEKLFF	TGTGCCATCAGTGAGTCAAGGAGACAGGGAGACGAAAAACTGTTTTTT
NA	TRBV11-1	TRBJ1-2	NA	CASSQFGQQDYGYTF	TGTGCCAGCAGCCAATTCGGACAGCAAGACTATGGCTACACCTTC
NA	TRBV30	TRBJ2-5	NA	CAWSVQGGTQETQYF	TGTGCCTGGAGTGTACAGGGGGGGACCCAAGAGACCCAGTACTTC
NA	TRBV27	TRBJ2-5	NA	CASSLRYQETQYF	TGTGCCAGCAGCCTTCGTTACCAAGAGACCCAGTACTTC
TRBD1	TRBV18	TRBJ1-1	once	CASSPRTGDYSGTEAFF	TGTGCCAGCTCACCAAGGACAGGGGATTATTCTGGCACTGAAGCTTTCTTT
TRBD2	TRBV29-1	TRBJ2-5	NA	CSVGLAAIETQYF	TGCAGCGTTGGCCTAGCGGCGATTGAGACCCAGTACTTC
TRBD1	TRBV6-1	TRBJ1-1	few	CASSDPSRQGTNEAFF	TGTGCCAGCAGTGACCCCTCCAGACAGGGTACTAATGAAGCTTTCTTT
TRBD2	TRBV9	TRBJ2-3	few	CASSGDSGLAADTQYF	TGTGCCAGCAGCGGGGACTCCGGACTAGCGGCAGATACGCAGTATTTT
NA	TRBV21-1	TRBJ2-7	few	CASSPGSTGTNYEQYF	TGTGCCAGCAGCCCAGGCTCAACCGGGACAAACTACGAGCAGTACTTC
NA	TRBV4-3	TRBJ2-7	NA	CASSQDRSVESYEQYF	TGCGCCAGCAGCCAAGATCGCTCGGTAGAATCCTACGAGCAGTACTTC
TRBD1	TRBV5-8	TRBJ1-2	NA	CASSFVGSTGGHYGYTF	TGTGCCAGCAGCTTTGTAGGGTCCACAGGGGGCCACTATGGCTACACCTTC
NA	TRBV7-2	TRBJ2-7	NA	CASSERQFLYEQYF	TGTGCCAGCAGCGAACGACAGTTCCTCTACGAGCAGTACTTC
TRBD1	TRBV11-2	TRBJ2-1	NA	CASSFQLRQGRLHNEQFF	TGTGCCAGCAGCTTCCAGCTTCGACAGGGACGGTTACACAATGAGCAGTTCTTC
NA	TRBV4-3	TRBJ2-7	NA	CASSRAGTGTYEQYF	TGCGCCAGCAGCCGTGCCGGGACTGGCACCTACGAGCAGTACTTC
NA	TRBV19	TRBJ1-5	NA	CASSWGRNQPQHF	TGTGCCAGTTCTTGGGGGCGCAATCAGCCCCAGCATTTT
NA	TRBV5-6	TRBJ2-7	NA	CASSQWRDEQYF	TGTGCCAGCAGCCAATGGAGGGACGAGCAGTACTTC
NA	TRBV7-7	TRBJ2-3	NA	CASSAGTYSDTQYF	TGTGCTAGCAGCGCGGGGACTTATTCAGATACGCAGTATTTT
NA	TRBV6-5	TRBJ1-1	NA	CASRETGTEAFF	TGTGCCAGCAGAGAAACAGGGACTGAAGCTTTCTTT
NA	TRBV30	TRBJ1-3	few	CAWNRLLGQGNTIYF	TGTGCCTGGAATAGGCTTCTGGGGCAGGGAAACACCATATATTTT